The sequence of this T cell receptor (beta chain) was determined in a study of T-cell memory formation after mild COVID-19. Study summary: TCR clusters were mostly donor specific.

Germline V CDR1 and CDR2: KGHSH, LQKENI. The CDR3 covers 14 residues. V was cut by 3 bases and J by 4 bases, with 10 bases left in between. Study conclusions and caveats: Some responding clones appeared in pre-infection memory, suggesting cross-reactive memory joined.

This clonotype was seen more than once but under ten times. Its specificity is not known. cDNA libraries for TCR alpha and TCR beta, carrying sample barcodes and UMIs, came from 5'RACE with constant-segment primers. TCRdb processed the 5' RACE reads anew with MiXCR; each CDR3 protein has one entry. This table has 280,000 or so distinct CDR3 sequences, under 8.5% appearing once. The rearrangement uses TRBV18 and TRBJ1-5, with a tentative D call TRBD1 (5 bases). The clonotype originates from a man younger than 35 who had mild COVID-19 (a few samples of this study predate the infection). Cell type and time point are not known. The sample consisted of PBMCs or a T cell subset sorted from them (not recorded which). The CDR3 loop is CASSPGLANQPQHF. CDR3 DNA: TGTGCCAGCTCACCGGGACTGGCTAATCAGCCCCAGCATTTT.